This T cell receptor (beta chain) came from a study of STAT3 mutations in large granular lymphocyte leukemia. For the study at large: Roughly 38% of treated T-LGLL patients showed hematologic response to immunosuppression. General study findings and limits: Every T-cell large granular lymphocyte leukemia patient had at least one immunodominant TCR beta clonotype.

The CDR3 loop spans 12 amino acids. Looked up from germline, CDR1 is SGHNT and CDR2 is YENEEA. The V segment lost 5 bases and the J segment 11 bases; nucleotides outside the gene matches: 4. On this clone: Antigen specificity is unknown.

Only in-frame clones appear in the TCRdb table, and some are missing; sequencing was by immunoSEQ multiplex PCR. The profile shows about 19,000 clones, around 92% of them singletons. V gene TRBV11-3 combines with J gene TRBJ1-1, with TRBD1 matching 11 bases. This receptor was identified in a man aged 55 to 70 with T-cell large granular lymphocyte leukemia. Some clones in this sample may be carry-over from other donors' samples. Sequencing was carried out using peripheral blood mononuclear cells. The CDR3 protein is CASSRGQGAAFF. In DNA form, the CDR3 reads TGTGCCAGCAGCCGCGGACAGGGGGCGGCTTTCTTT.